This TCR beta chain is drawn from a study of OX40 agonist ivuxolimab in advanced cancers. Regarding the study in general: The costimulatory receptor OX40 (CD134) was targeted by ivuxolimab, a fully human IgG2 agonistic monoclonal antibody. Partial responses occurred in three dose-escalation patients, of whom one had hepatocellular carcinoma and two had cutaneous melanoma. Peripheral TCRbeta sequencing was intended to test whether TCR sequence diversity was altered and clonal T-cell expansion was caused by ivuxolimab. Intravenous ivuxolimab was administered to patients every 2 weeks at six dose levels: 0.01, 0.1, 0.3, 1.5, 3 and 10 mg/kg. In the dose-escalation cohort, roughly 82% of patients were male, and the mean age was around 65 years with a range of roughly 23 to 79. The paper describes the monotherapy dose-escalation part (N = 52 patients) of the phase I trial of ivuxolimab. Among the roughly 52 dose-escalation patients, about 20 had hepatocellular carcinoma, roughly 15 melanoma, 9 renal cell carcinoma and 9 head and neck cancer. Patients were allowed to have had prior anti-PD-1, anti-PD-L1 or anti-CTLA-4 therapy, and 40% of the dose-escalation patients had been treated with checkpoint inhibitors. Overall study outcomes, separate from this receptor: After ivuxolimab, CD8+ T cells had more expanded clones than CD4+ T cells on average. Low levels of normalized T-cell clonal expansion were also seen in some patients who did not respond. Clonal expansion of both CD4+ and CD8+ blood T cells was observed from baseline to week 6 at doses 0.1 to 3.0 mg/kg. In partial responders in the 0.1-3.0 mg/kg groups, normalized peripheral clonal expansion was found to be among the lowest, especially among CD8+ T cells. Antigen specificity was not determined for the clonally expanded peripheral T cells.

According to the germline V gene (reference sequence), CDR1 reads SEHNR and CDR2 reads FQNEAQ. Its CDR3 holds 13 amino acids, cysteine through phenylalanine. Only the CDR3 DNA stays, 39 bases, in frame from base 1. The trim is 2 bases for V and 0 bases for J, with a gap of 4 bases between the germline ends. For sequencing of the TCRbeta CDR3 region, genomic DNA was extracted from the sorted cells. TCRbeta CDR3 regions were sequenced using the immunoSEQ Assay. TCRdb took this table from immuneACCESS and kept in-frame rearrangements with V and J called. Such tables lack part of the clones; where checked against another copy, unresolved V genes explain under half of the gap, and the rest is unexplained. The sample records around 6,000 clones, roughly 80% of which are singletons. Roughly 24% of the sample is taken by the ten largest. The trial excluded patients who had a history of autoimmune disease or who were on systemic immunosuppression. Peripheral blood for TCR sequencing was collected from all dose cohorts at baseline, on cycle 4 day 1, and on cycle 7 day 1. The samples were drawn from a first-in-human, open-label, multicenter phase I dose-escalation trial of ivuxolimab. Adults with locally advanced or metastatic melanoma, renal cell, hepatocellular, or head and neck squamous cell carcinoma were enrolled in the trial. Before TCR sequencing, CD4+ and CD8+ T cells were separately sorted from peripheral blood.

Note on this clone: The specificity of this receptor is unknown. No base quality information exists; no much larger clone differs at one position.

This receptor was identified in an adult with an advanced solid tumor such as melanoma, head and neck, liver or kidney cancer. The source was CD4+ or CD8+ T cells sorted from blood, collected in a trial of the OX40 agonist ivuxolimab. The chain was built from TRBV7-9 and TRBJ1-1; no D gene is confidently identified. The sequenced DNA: TGTGCCAGCAGCTTACTAGTGAACACTGAAGCTTTCTTT. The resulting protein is CASSLLVNTEAFF.